This T cell receptor (beta chain) was sequenced during a study of CD8+ T cells in alopecia areata. For the study at large: Female C3H/HeJ mice aged 7-10 weeks were given skin from C3H/HeJ graft donors, roughly 6-12 months old, that had spontaneous alopecia.

The junction had 3 bases not matched to a gene; V was cut back by 5 bases and J by 4 bases. CDR3 length equals 15 residues. Germline V gene data show CDR1 as NSHNY and CDR2 as SYGAGN. RNA extraction and reverse transcription yielded cDNA as sequencing template. Here immunoSEQ multiplex PCR was the method, and the copy in TCRdb shows in-frame clones only, minus some. This sample comprises around 290,000 clones, none seen once only. Of note for this clone: Its antigen remains unknown. Any gene name here is a mouse gene name. The CDR3 end falls 4 residues outside the read, so it is completed with the germline J gene.

Study-wide points: Lesional scalp exceeded normal scalp in clonality, especially in alopecia totalis/universalis. Alphabeta T cells residing in normal skin are also sequenced in scalp samples. Against the mouse data, patients shared TCRs less clearly, possibly for HLA reasons.

The authors sorted pooled cutaneous lymph node cells using CD4, CD8alpha, NKG2D, NKG2ACE and other markers. The chain is built from TRBV13-1 and TRBJ2-2; 12 bases are shared with TRBD1. The sample comprised CD4+ T cells sorted from a lymph node. The source is a C3H/HeJ mouse with alopecia areata. The mice in this strain carry MHC haplotype H2-k. The DNA read from the CDR3 is TGTGCCAGCAGAGGGGACAGGGGGCCCACCGGG. This codes for CASRGDRGPTG. In full, the CDR3 is CASRGDRGPTGQLYF.